The present T cell receptor (beta chain) was sequenced within a study of cytomegalovirus exposure and HLA in healthy donors. Broader study findings: The majority of TCR sequences were rare, yet some public TCRs appeared in many donors.

Germline CDR1 MDHEN, CDR2 SYDVKM. This CDR3 comprises 15 residues. The germline V and J ends were trimmed by 3 bases and 6 bases, with 15 bases remaining between them. The method was immunoSEQ multiplex PCR; TCRdb's version includes in-frame clones alone and lacks a portion of them. The repertoire includes about 110,000 clones, approximately 91% of them detected once, and approximately 2% sits in the top ten. This clone was detected a few times. Its antigen is still unknown. The V gene is TRBV28, the J gene TRBJ1-5; TRBD1 is a possible D gene (5 bases). This clonotype was sampled from a woman between 18 and 29 years old in good health and CMV-seronegative. Sequencing was done on a sample of PBMCs. CDR3 loop: CASSFPRVRGQPQHF. The CDR3 DNA is TGTGCCAGCAGTTTCCCCAGGGTCCGCGGTCAGCCCCAGCATTTT.